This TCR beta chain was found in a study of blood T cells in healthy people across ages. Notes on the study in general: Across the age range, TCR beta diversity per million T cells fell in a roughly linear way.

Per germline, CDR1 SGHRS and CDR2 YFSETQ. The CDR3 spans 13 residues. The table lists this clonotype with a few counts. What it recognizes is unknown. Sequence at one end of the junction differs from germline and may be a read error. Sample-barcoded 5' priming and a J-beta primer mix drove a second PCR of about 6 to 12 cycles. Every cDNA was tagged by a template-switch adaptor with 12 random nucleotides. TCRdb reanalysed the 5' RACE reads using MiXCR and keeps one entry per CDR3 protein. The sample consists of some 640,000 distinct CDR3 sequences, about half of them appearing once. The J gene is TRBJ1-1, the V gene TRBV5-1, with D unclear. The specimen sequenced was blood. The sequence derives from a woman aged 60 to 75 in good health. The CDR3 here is CASSLDPNTEAFF. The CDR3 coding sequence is TGTGCCAGCAGCTTAGATCCGAACACTGAAGCTTTCTTT.